A single sample is the source of the 15 T cell receptor beta chains below, sequenced in a study of T cells in Graves' hyperthyroidism and ophthalmopathy. TCR beta CDR3 region amplification was performed from RNA transcripts. HTBI primers were employed in a first-round RT-PCR of the TCR CDR3. TCRdb reprocessed the multiplex PCR reads via MiXCR and lists one record per CDR3 protein. Here the sample spans 80,000 to 100,000 distinct CDR3 sequences, 35% to 45% being singletons. The sequenced material came from peripheral blood or thyroid tissue (not recorded which). All receptors derive from a woman in her 30s with Graves' hyperthyroidism.

CDR3 sequence reads: CATSSAGPWYEQYF. Written as DNA, the CDR3 is TGTGCCACCAGCAGCGCCGGGCCTTGGTACGAGCAGTACTTC. The rearrangement joins TRBV15 to TRBJ2-7; D gene unclear. The germline gives CDR1 LNHNV, CDR2 YYDKDF (reference sequence). The CDR3 extends over 14 amino acids. Trimming stripped 3 bases from V and 4 bases from J, with 13 bases between.

This clonotype was seen repeatedly, ten times or more. The chain carries TRBV6-5 and TRBJ1-1; no clear D gene. Germline values: CDR1 MNHEY, CDR2 SVGAGI. The CDR3 runs to 12 residues. V shed 6 bases and J shed 6 bases, with 11 bases lying between them. CDR3: CASSHPGAEAFF. In DNA, the CDR3 is TGTGCCAGCAGCCATCCGGGCGCTGAAGCTTTCTTT.

The genes are TRBV11-1 and TRBJ2-5; D ambiguous. The CDR3 loop spans 13 amino acids. CDR1 SGHAT and CDR2 FQDESV come from the germline V gene (reference sequence). The CDR3 sequence is CVRWIFRVETQYF. The CDR3 DNA sequence: TGTGTGCGCTGGATCTTCAGAGTAGAGACCCAGTACTTC.

This clonotype is labeled medium-sized. The V gene is TRBV10-3, the J gene TRBJ1-6, with a weak D call TRBD1 (5 bases). CDR1 ENHRY and CDR2 SYGVKD come from the germline V gene. The CDR3 is 13 residues long. The V gene lost 10 bases and the J gene lost 5 bases, with 12 bases spanning the gap. CDR3 protein: CATQTDNNSPLHF. As DNA, the CDR3 is TGTGCCACCCAGACAGACAATAATTCACCCCTCCACTTT.

The V call is TRBV15, the J call TRBJ2-1; weak D call: TRBD1 (7 bases). Trimming cost V 0 bases and J 8 bases, with 17 bases left between them. The CDR3 loop spans 16 amino acids. Looked up from germline, CDR1 is LNHNV and CDR2 is YYDKDF (reference sequence). CDR3 nucleotide sequence: TGTGCCACCAGCAGAGATGCGGGGACAGTTTACGATGAGCAGTTCTTC. Translation: CATSRDAGTVYDEQFF.

Many counts were recorded for this clonotype. The CDR3 coding sequence is TGTGCCAGTAGTATTCTGGATGGGAACAATCAGCCCCAGCATTTT. It yields the protein CASSILDGNNQPQHF. The J gene is TRBJ1-5, the V gene TRBV19; D is unresolved. Germline V CDR1 and CDR2: LNHDA, SQIVND (reference sequence). Trimming cost V 3 bases and J 3 bases, with 12 bases left between them. The CDR3 is 15 amino acids.

This clonotype was observed at least ten times. V is TRBV20-1 and J is TRBJ2-7, with D tentatively TRBD1 (5 bases). The V gene lost 0 bases and the J gene lost 9 bases, with 15 bases spanning the gap. Germline-derived CDR1 and CDR2 are DFQATT and SNEGSKA (reference sequence). This CDR3 has 13 amino acids. Written as DNA, the CDR3 is TGCAGTGCTAGAGATGTCAGGGTCGCAGTGCAGTACTTC. This encodes CSARDVRVAVQYF.

This clonotype was observed at least ten times. V gene TRBV12-3 or TRBV12-4 combines with J gene TRBJ1-2, with D tentatively TRBD1 (5 bases). V dropped 1 base and J dropped 6 bases, with 9 bases sitting between them. The CDR3 totals 13 residues. The CDR3 DNA follows: TGTGCCAGCAGTTTAGGGACAATTAATGGCTACACCTTC. Its protein is CASSLGTINGYTF.

This clonotype was seen many times. This chain uses TRBV12-3 or TRBV12-4 with TRBJ1-3; D call uncertain. V lost 3 bases and J 1 base, leaving 13 bases between the germline ends. This CDR3 has 16 residues. CDR3 in DNA: TGTGCCAGCAGTTTTATAGACTACCCTTCTGGAAACACCATATATTTT. Translating gives CASSFIDYPSGNTIYF.

A remark on this clonotype: An end of the junction does not agree with germline; a read error may underlie this. The chain joins TRBV7-3 to TRBJ1-5; D unresolved. Germline CDR1 reads SGHTA; CDR2 reads FQGTGA. This CDR3 contains 13 residues. CDR3 bases: TGTGCCGGCAGCTCACAACGGGGACAGCCCCAGCATTTT. Its translation is CAGSSQRGQPQHF.

A word on this clonotype: The germline gene is not matched at one end of the junction; a read error may be the cause. The chain employs TRBV7-8 and TRBJ2-7; 7 bases match TRBD2. This CDR3 is built from 15 residues. Per the germline V gene, CDR1 is SGHVS and CDR2 is FQNEAQ. As DNA, the CDR3 is TGCGCCAGCAGCCAAGCGGGGCGGCATCCCGGGGAGCAGTACTTC. It specifies CASSQAGRHPGEQYF.

Details on this clonotype: One junction end disagrees with the germline gene, perhaps due to a read error. The J gene is TRBJ1-4, the V gene TRBV12-3 or TRBV12-4, with a tentative D call TRBD1 (5 bases). The CDR3 is 14 amino acids. CDR3 protein: CASGLGTGNEKLLF. In nucleotides, the CDR3 is TGTGCCAGCGGTCTCGGGACCGGAAATGAAAAACTGCTTTTT.

The V and J genes are TRBV20-1 and TRBJ2-5; the match to TRBD2 covers 14 bases. Germline V gives CDR1 DFQATT, CDR2 SNEGSKA (reference sequence). The CDR3 has 15 amino acids. Germline trimming cut 5 bases from V and 5 bases from J; bases unmatched to any gene: 7. Here the CDR3 reads CSAPTGLAGDETQYF. In DNA, the CDR3 is TGCAGTGCTCCGACGGGACTAGCGGGAGACGAGACCCAGTACTTC.

The chain links TRBV5-1 to TRBJ2-7; 10 bases are shared with TRBD2. Germline CDR1 is SGHRS and CDR2 is YFSETQ. The CDR3 sequence is 16 residues long. Losses at the gene ends were 1 base for V and 4 bases for J; bases not matched to a gene: 8. CDR3 loop: CASSLRFASGGYEQYF. The CDR3, as DNA: TGCGCCAGCAGCTTGCGATTTGCTAGCGGGGGATACGAGCAGTACTTC.

This clonotype was detected many times. This chain joins TRBV3-1 and TRBJ2-7; possible D gene TRBD2, 6 bases. The CDR3 is 15 residues long. The V and J ends lost 1 base and 2 bases respectively, with 12 bases between them. Germline-derived CDR1 and CDR2 are LGHDT and YNNKEL (reference sequence). The CDR3 DNA reads TGTGCCAGCAGCCAAGCCGGCGGGAACCCCTACGAGCAGTACTTC. Residues: CASSQAGGNPYEQYF.